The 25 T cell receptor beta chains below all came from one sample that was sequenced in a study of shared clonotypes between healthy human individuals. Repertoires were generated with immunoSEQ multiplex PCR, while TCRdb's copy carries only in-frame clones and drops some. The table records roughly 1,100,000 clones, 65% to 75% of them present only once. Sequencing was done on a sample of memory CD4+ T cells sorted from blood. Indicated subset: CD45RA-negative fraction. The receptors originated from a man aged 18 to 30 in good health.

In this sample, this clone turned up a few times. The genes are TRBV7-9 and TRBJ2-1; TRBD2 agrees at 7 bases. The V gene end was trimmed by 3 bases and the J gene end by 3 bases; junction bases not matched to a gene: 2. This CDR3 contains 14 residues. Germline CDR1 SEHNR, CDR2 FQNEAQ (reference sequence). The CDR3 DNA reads TGTGCCAGCAGCTTCTCTAGCGGCTACAATGAGCAGTTCTTC. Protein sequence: CASSFSSGYNEQFF.

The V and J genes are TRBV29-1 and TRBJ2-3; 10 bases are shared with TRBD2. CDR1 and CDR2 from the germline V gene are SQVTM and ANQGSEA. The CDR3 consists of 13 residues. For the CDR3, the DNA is TGCACCGGAATAGCGGGAGGAACAGATACGCAGTATTTT. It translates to CTGIAGGTDTQYF.

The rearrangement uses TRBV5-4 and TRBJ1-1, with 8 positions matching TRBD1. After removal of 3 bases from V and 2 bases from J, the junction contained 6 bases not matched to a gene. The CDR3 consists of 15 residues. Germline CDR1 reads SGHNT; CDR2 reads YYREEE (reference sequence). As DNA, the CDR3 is TGTGCCAGCAGCTGGGGGGACAGGAAAAACACTGAAGCTTTCTTT. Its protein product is CASSWGDRKNTEAFF.

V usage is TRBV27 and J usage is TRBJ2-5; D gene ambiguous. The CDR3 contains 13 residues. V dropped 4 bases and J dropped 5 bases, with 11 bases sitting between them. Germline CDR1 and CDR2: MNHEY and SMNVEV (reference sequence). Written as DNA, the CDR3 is TGTGCCAGCAGTTCACATAAACAGGAGACCCAGTACTTC. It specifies CASSSHKQETQYF.

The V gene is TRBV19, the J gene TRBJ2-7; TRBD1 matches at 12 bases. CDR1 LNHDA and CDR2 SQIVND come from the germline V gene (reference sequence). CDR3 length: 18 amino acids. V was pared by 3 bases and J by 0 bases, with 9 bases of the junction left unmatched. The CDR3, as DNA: TGTGCCAGTAGTATGATGTGGGGACAGGGGGCCTACTCCTACGAGCAGTACTTC. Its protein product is CASSMMWGQGAYSYEQYF.

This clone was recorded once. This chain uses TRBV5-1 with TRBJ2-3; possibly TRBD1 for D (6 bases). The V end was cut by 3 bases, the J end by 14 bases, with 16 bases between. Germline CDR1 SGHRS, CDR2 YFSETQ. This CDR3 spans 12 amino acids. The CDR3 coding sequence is TGCGCCAGCAGCTCCGGGCTGAGGGGGTGGTATTTT. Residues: CASSSGLRGWYF.

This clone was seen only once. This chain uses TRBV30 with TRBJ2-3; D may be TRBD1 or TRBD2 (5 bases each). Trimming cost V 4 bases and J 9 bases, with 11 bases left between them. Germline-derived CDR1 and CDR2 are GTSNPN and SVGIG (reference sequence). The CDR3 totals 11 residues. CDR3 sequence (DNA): TGTGCCTGGAAGGGACCGACCACGCAGTATTTT. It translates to CAWKGPTTQYF. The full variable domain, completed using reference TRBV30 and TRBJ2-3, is SQTIHQWPATLVQPVGSPLSLECTVEGTSNPNLYWYRQAAGRGLQLLFYSVGIGQISSEVPQNLSASRPQDRQFILSSKKLLLSDSGFYLCAWKGPTTQYFGPGTRLTVL.

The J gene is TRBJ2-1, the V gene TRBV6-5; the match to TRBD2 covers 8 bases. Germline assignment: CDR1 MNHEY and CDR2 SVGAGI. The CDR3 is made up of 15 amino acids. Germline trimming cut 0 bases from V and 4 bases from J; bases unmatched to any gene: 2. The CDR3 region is CASSYSRGGYNEQFF. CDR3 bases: TGTGCCAGCAGTTACTCCCGGGGGGGATACAATGAGCAGTTCTTC.

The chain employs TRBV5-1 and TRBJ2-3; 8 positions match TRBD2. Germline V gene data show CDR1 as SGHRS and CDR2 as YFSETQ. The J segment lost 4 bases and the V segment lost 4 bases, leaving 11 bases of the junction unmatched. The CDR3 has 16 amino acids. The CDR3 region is CASSQARGGRPDTQYF. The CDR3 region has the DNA TGCGCCAGCAGCCAAGCGAGGGGCGGGAGGCCAGATACGCAGTATTTT.

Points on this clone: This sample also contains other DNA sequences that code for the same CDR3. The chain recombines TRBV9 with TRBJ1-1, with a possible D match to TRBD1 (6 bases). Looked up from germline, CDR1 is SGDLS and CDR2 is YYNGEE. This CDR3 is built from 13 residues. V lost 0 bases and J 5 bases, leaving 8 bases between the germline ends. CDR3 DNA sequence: TGTGCCAGCAGCGTAGAGGGGGGGACTGAAGCTTTCTTT. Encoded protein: CASSVEGGTEAFF.

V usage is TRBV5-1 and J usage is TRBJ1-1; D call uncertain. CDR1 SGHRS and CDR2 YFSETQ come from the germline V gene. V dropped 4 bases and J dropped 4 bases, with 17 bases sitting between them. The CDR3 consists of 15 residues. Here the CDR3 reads CASSPGTSRSTEAFF. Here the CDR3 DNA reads TGCGCCAGCAGCCCGGGCACCTCGCGGAGCACTGAAGCTTTCTTT.

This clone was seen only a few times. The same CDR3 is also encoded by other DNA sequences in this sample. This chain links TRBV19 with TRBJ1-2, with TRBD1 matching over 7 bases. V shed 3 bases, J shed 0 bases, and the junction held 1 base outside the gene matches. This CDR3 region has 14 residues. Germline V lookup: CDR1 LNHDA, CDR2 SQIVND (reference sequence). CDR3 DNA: TGTGCCAGTAGTATGGGGACAGCTAACTATGGCTACACCTTC. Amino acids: CASSMGTANYGYTF.

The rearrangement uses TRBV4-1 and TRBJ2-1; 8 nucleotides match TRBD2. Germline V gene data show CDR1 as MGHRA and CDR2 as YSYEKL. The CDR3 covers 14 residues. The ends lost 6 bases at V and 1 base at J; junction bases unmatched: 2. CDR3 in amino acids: CASRPGGSYNEQFF. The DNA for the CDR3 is TGCGCCAGCAGGCCGGGGGGGTCCTACAATGAGCAGTTCTTC.

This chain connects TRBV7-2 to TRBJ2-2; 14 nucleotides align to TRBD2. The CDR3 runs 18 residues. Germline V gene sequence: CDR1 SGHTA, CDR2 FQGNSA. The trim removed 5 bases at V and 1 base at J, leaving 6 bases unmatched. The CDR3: CASSPPGLAGGNTGELFF. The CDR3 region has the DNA TGTGCCAGCAGCCCACCTGGACTAGCGGGAGGGAACACCGGGGAGCTGTTTTTT.

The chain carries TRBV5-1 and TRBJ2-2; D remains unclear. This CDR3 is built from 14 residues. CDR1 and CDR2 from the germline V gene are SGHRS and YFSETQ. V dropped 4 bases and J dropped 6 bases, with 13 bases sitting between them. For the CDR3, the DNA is TGCGCCAGCAGCCCCACATGGCTAGCCGGGGAGCTGTTTTTT. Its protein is CASSPTWLAGELFF.

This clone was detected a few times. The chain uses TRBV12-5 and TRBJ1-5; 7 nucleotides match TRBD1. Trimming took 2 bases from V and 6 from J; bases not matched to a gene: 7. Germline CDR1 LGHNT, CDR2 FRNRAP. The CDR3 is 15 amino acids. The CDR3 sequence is CASGLSGTESQPQHF. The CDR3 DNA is TGTGCTAGTGGTTTGAGTGGGACAGAAAGTCAGCCCCAGCATTTT.

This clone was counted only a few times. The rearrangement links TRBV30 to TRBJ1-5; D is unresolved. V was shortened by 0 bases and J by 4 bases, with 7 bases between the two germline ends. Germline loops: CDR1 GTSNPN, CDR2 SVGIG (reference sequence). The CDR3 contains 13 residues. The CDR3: CAWSVRENQPQHF. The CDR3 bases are TGTGCCTGGAGTGTAAGGGAAAATCAGCCCCAGCATTTT.

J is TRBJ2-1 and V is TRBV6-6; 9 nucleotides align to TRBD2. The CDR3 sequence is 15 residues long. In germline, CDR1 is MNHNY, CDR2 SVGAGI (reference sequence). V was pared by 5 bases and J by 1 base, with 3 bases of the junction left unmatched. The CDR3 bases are TGTGCCAGCAGTGGACTAGCGCCTTCCTACAATGAGCAGTTCTTC. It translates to CASSGLAPSYNEQFF.

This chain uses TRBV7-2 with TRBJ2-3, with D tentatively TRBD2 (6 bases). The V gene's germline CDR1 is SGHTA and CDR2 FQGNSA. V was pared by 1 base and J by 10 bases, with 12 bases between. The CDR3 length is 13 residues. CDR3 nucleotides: TGTGCCAGCAGCTTAGAACTAGCAGTATCGCAGTATTTT. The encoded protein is CASSLELAVSQYF. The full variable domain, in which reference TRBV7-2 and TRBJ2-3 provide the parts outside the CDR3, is GAGVSQSPSNKVTEKGKDVELRCDPISGHTALYWYRQSLGQGLEFLIYFQGNSAPDKSGLPSDRFSAERTGGSVSTLTIQRTQQEDSAVYLCASSLELAVSQYFGPGTRLTVL.

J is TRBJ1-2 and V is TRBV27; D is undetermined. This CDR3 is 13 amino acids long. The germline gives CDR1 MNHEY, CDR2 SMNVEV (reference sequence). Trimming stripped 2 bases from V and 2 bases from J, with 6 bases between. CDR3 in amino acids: CASSLSYNYGYTF. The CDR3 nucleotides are TGTGCCAGCAGTTTAAGTTACAACTATGGCTACACCTTC.

CDR3 in amino acids: CATSRRGVDRGEKLFF. Here the CDR3 DNA reads TGTGCCACCAGCAGGAGGGGAGTTGACAGGGGTGAAAAACTGTTTTTT. The J gene is TRBJ1-4, the V gene TRBV15; 8 positions agree with TRBD1. Germline V gene lookup returns CDR1 LNHNV and CDR2 YYDKDF (reference sequence). This CDR3 comprises 16 residues. After removal of 3 bases from V and 7 bases from J, the junction contained 10 bases not matched to a gene.

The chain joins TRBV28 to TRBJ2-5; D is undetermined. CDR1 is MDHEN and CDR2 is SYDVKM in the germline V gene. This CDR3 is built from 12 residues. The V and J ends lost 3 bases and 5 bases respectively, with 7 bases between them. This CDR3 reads CASSLTAETQYF. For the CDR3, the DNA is TGTGCCAGCAGTTTGACGGCGGAGACCCAGTACTTC.

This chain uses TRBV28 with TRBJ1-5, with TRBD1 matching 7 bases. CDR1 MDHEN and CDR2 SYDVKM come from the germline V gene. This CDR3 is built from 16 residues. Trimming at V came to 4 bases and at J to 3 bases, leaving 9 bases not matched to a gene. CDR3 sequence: CASSSGQLVSNQPQHF. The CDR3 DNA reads TGTGCCAGCAGTTCGGGACAGCTGGTCTCCAATCAGCCCCAGCATTTT. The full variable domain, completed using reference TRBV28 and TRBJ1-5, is DVKVTQSSRYLVKRTGEKVFLECVQDMDHENMFWYRQDPGLGLRLIYFSYDVKMKEKGDIPEGYSVSREKKERFSLILESASTNQTSMYLCASSSGQLVSNQPQHFGDGTRLSIL.

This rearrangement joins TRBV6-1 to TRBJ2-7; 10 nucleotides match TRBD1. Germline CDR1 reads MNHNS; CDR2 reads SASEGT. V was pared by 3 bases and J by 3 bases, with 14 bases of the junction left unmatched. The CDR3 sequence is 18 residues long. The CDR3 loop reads CASSDTVSRTGGVYEQYF. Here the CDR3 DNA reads TGTGCCAGCAGTGACACGGTGTCCCGGACAGGGGGTGTCTACGAGCAGTACTTC.

The CDR3 nucleotides are TGTGCCAGCACTGTCGGGGGAGTGGTCCAAAACATTCAGTACTTC. This sequence encodes CASTVGGVVQNIQYF. The J gene is TRBJ2-4, the V gene TRBV2, with D perhaps matching TRBD2 (6 bases). V was shortened by 7 bases and J by 5 bases, with 18 bases between the two germline ends. The CDR3 totals 15 residues. Germline values: CDR1 SNHLY, CDR2 FYNNEI.